These 7 T cell receptor beta chains share one sample of origin, sequenced in a study of T cell responses to AZD1222 COVID-19 vaccine. Clones were sequenced by immunoSEQ multiplex PCR, and TCRdb holds only the in-frame ones, with some missing. The sample comprises about 140,000 clones, about 90% of which are singletons, and approximately 3.8% rests with the top ten. Sequences were derived from peripheral blood, sampled 28 days after the second AZD1222 dose. The origin of the receptors is an adult who received the AZD1222 COVID-19 vaccine.

The J gene is TRBJ2-5, the V gene TRBV6-2 or TRBV6-3, with D perhaps TRBD2 (5 bases). Trimming cost V 7 bases and J 4 bases, with 10 bases left between them. There are 12 residues in the CDR3. From germline, CDR1 is MNHEY and CDR2 SVGEGT. The CDR3 bases are TGTGCCAGCACCCCCCGGGGAGAGACCCAGTACTTC. It translates to CASTPRGETQYF.

CDR3 DNA sequence: TGTGCCAGCAGCTTAAAGGTTTGGGCTAGCACAGATACGCAGTATTTT. The encoded protein is CASSLKVWASTDTQYF. The genes are TRBV7-2 and TRBJ2-3; D not resolved. Germline V CDR1 and CDR2: SGHTA, FQGNSA. V lost 2 bases and J lost 0, with 12 bases in between. The CDR3 has 16 residues.

This chain joins TRBV18 and TRBJ2-1; 8 bases line up with TRBD1. This CDR3 is built from 15 residues. Germline values: CDR1 KGHSH, CDR2 LQKENI. V lost 1 base and J lost 4; bases outside the gene matches: 3. The DNA for the CDR3 is TGTGCCAGCTCACCACGGACAGGGACATACAATGAGCAGTTCTTC. Amino acids: CASSPRTGTYNEQFF.

The V and J genes are TRBV11-2 and TRBJ2-5; 7 bases map to TRBD2. Unmatched junction bases numbered 20, after V lost 5 bases and J lost 2 bases. The CDR3 consists of 19 residues. CDR1 is SGHAT, CDR2 FQNNGV, per germline. The CDR3 loop is CASSLRGLADLNLQETQYF. For the CDR3, the DNA is TGTGCCAGCAGCCTGAGAGGCCTAGCGGACTTAAACCTACAAGAGACCCAGTACTTC.

V and J are TRBV19 and TRBJ1-4; possibly TRBD1 for D (5 bases). The germline V gene has CDR1 LNHDA and CDR2 SQIVND (reference sequence). Trimming shortened V by 1 base and J by 0 bases, and 15 bases separated the two germline ends. The CDR3 sequence is 18 residues long. The CDR3 sequence is CASSIGRRGTATNEKLFF. As DNA, the CDR3 is TGTGCCAGTAGTATAGGAAGGAGGGGAACTGCAACTAATGAAAAACTGTTTTTT.

The chain uses TRBV7-9 and TRBJ2-7; D may correspond to TRBD1 or TRBD2 (5 bases each). Germline V CDR1 and CDR2: SEHNR, FQNEAQ (reference sequence). The germline V and J ends were trimmed by 10 bases and 3 bases, with 19 bases remaining between them. The CDR3 spans 14 residues. CDR3 nucleotide sequence: TGTGCCACCCCAGACGGGGCAGCTGACTACGAGCAGTACTTC. Encoded protein: CATPDGAADYEQYF.

V and J are TRBV15 and TRBJ2-5; D might be TRBD1 or TRBD2, each matching 6 bases. Germline CDR1 and CDR2: LNHNV and YYDKDF (reference sequence). V lost 0 bases and J lost 2, with 16 bases in between. The CDR3 extends over 17 amino acids. The CDR3 spells CATSREEGGAPQETQYF. CDR3 nucleotides: TGTGCCACCAGCAGAGAGGAGGGGGGCGCCCCGCAAGAGACCCAGTACTTC.